The 23 T cell receptor beta chains presented below share a single source sample, sequenced in a study of ipilimumab plus nivolumab after autologous stem cell transplantation. The assay was immunoSEQ multiplex PCR, and TCRdb's table has in-frame clones only and misses some. Among tens of thousands of clones listed, 70% to 90% were seen once. The sequencing used PBMCs, collected in a trial of ipilimumab plus nivolumab as post-transplant consolidation. The receptors come from a male donor with multiple myeloma.

CDR3 in amino acids: CASSEAFLAAGNTIYF. The CDR3, as DNA: TGTGCCAGCAGTGAAGCGTTCCTGGCAGCTGGAAACACCATATATTTT. The chain combines TRBV6-1 with TRBJ1-3; D remains unclear. Germline V gives CDR1 MNHNS, CDR2 SASEGT. The CDR3 length is 16 residues. V was cut by 0 bases and J by 2 bases, with 11 bases left in between.

The chain combines TRBV10-3 with TRBJ1-5; 11 bases map to TRBD1. Germline CDR1 is ENHRY and CDR2 is SYGVKD. This CDR3 contains 15 residues. The V gene end was trimmed by 8 bases and the J gene end by 3 bases; junction bases not matched to a gene: 6. The CDR3 protein is CAIAGTGGINQPQHF. The CDR3 coding sequence is TGTGCCATCGCCGGGACAGGGGGGATCAATCAGCCCCAGCATTTT.

The chain links TRBV7-8 to TRBJ2-5; D is unclear. Germline lookup yields CDR1 SGHVS and CDR2 FQNEAQ. The V gene lost 5 bases and the J gene lost 5 bases, with 15 bases spanning the gap. CDR3 size: 14 residues. The CDR3 DNA reads as TGTGCCAGCAGCAAGCACCTATTAACGGAGACCCAGTACTTC. It codes for CASSKHLLTETQYF. Based on the CDR3 plus reference TRBV7-8 and TRBJ2-5, the full variable domain is GAGVSQSPRYKVAKRGQDVALRCDPISGHVSLFWYQQALGQGPEFLTYFQNEAQLDKSGLPSDRFFAERPEGSVSTLKIQRTQQEDSAVYLCASSKHLLTETQYFGPGTRLLVL.

The V and J genes are TRBV6-5 and TRBJ1-2; 10 bases fit TRBD1. The CDR3 is made up of 16 amino acids. Germline trimming cut 0 bases from V and 7 bases from J; bases unmatched to any gene: 8. Germline values: CDR1 MNHEY, CDR2 SVGAGI. The CDR3 loop is CASSYSRDRGKSGYTF. The CDR3 DNA reads TGTGCCAGCAGTTACTCCCGGGACAGGGGTAAGAGTGGCTACACCTTC.

This clone has just a few counts. The V call is TRBV7-9, the J call TRBJ1-1; D not resolved. CDR1 is SEHNR and CDR2 is FQNEAQ in the germline V gene (reference sequence). The germline V and J ends were trimmed by 10 bases and 0 bases, with 9 bases remaining between them. The CDR3 covers 12 residues. The CDR3 protein is CATSEMNTEAFF. DNA for the CDR3: TGTGCCACCTCTGAGATGAACACTGAAGCTTTCTTT.

The chain couples TRBV7-2 to TRBJ2-1, with D possibly matching TRBD2 (7 bases). From germline, CDR1 is SGHTA and CDR2 FQGNSA. Trimming stripped 5 bases from V and 6 bases from J, with 17 bases between. There are 15 residues in the CDR3. CDR3 in DNA: TGTGCCAGCAGCCCCAGGGGACTATCCCTCAATGAGCAGTTCTTC. It codes for CASSPRGLSLNEQFF. The variable domain in full, completed from reference TRBV7-2 and TRBJ2-1, reads GAGVSQSPSNKVTEKGKDVELRCDPISGHTALYWYRQSLGQGLEFLIYFQGNSAPDKSGLPSDRFSAERTGGSVSTLTIQRTQQEDSAVYLCASSPRGLSLNEQFFGPGTRLTVL.

V and J are TRBV19 and TRBJ2-7; D possibly corresponds to TRBD1 (6 bases). The CDR3 has 12 residues. V lost 8 bases and J 4 bases, leaving 12 bases between the germline ends. Per the germline V gene, CDR1 is LNHDA and CDR2 is SQIVND (reference sequence). The CDR3 DNA reads TGTGCCAGTGGGGACCAGGGGTACGAGCAGTACTTC. Its protein is CASGDQGYEQYF. The full variable domain, rest sourced from reference TRBV19 and TRBJ2-7, is DGGITQSPKYLFRKEGQNVTLSCEQNLNHDAMYWYRQDPGQGLRLIYYSQIVNDFQKGDIAEGYSVSREKKESFPLTVTSAQKNPTAFYLCASGDQGYEQYFGPGTRLTVT.

The chain employs TRBV7-6 and TRBJ2-5; TRBD1 is a possible D gene (5 bases). The V and J ends lost 5 bases and 4 bases respectively, with 11 bases between them. CDR1 SGHVS and CDR2 FNYEAQ come from the germline V gene. The CDR3 contains 13 residues. CDR3 in amino acids: CASSRMGRETQYF. CDR3 nucleotides: TGTGCCAGCAGCCGTATGGGGCGAGAGACCCAGTACTTC.

The gene calls are TRBV9 and TRBJ2-2; TRBD1 aligns across 7 bases. CDR3 length equals 14 residues. The V gene end was trimmed by 6 bases and the J gene end by 4 bases; junction bases not matched to a gene: 6. CDR1 and CDR2 from the germline V gene are SGDLS and YYNGEE. The CDR3 DNA sequence: TGTGCCAGCAACAGGGGCGAGTCCACCGGGGAGCTGTTTTTT. It encodes CASNRGESTGELFF.

This clone turned up a few times. This sequence joins TRBV27 and TRBJ2-2, with D perhaps given as TRBD1 or TRBD2 (6 bases each). This CDR3 has 16 residues. Deletions cut 6 bases from V and 1 base from J, with 15 bases between. Germline lookup yields CDR1 MNHEY and CDR2 SMNVEV (reference sequence). The CDR3 DNA follows: TGTGCCAGCAGCCTCCTTGGAGGGGGGAACACCGGGGAGCTGTTTTTT. Translation gives CASSLLGGGNTGELFF.

This chain uses TRBV5-4 with TRBJ2-5, with D perhaps being TRBD1 or TRBD2 (5 bases each). CDR1 is SGHNT and CDR2 is YYREEE in the germline V gene (reference sequence). V dropped 4 bases and J dropped 5 bases, with 18 bases sitting between them. The CDR3 spans 15 residues. The CDR3 region has the DNA TGTGCCAGCAGCCCAGGAGGTGGGGCGAGCGAGACCCAGTACTTC. Residues: CASSPGGGASETQYF.

This clone appeared once. V and J are TRBV18 and TRBJ1-4, with 9 bases that match TRBD1. Germline loops: CDR1 KGHSH, CDR2 LQKENI. This CDR3 is built from 17 residues. The junction had 6 bases not matched to a gene; V was cut back by 4 bases and J by 0 bases. This chain's CDR3 is CASSRDRETATNEKLFF. The CDR3 bases are TGTGCCAGCTCACGGGACAGGGAGACCGCAACTAATGAAAAACTGTTTTTT. Looking up the rest from reference TRBV18 and TRBJ1-4 gives the full variable domain: NAGVMQNPRHLVRRRGQEARLRCSPMKGHSHVYWYRQLPEEGLKFMVYLQKENIIDESGMPKERFSAEFPKEGPSILRIQQVVRGDSAAYFCASSRDRETATNEKLFFGSGTQLSVL.

The chain combines TRBV13 with TRBJ2-5, with D tentatively TRBD1 (7 bases). This CDR3 has 13 amino acids. Looked up from germline, CDR1 is PRHDT and CDR2 is FYEKMQ (reference sequence). Trimming removed 3 bases at V and 4 bases at J, with 9 bases between. CDR3 loop: CASSFRGVETQYF. The CDR3 region has the DNA TGTGCCAGCAGCTTCAGGGGGGTAGAGACCCAGTACTTC.

V usage is TRBV7-9 and J usage is TRBJ2-7, with a tentative D call TRBD1 (6 bases). V lost 5 bases to trimming and J lost 1 base, with 15 bases between them. CDR1 SEHNR and CDR2 FQNEAQ come from the germline V gene (reference sequence). This CDR3 contains 15 residues. CDR3 in amino acids: CASSLTGPLSYEQYF. The CDR3 DNA is TGTGCCAGCAGCCTCACAGGGCCGCTATCCTACGAGCAGTACTTC.

The gene calls are TRBV7-3 and TRBJ2-4; D is uncertain. Trimming took off 6 bases at V and 0 bases at J, with 6 bases between the two ends. CDR1 is SGHTA, CDR2 FQGTGA, per germline. The CDR3 length is 13 residues. The CDR3, as DNA: TGTGCCAGCAGTCTGACAGCCAAAAACATTCAGTACTTC. Protein: CASSLTAKNIQYF. Using reference TRBV7-3 and TRBJ2-4 for the parts outside the CDR3, the full variable domain is GAGVSQTPSNKVTEKGKYVELRCDPISGHTALYWYRQSLGQGPEFLIYFQGTGAADDSGLPNDRFFAVRPEGSVSTLKIQRTERGDSAVYLCASSLTAKNIQYFGAGTRLSVL.

This chain joins TRBV27 and TRBJ1-2; tentatively, D is TRBD1 (5 bases). Looked up from germline, CDR1 is MNHEY and CDR2 is SMNVEV (reference sequence). V was trimmed by 6 bases and J by 6 bases, leaving 14 bases between them. The CDR3 has 13 amino acids. CDR3 nucleotides: TGTGCCAGCAGAACCGCGGGGACTCATGGCTACACCTTC. Its translation: CASRTAGTHGYTF.

The rearrangement uses TRBV30 and TRBJ1-2; D is unclear. Trimming took 0 bases from V and 2 from J, leaving 7 bases between them. The CDR3 covers 13 residues. The germline V gene has CDR1 GTSNPN and CDR2 SVGIG (reference sequence). The CDR3 loop reads CAWSVRGNYGYTF. Here the CDR3 DNA reads TGTGCCTGGAGTGTACGAGGGAACTATGGCTACACCTTC. The full variable domain, with the rest looked up from reference TRBV30 and TRBJ1-2, is SQTIHQWPATLVQPVGSPLSLECTVEGTSNPNLYWYRQAAGRGLQLLFYSVGIGQISSEVPQNLSASRPQDRQFILSSKKLLLSDSGFYLCAWSVRGNYGYTFGSGTRLTVV.

The chain joins TRBV19 to TRBJ1-1, with TRBD1 matching 9 bases. J gave up 7 bases and V 5 bases, and 8 bases lay outside the gene matches. The germline V gene has CDR1 LNHDA and CDR2 SQIVND (reference sequence). The CDR3 extends over 14 amino acids. This CDR3 is CASSSLWTGVEAFF. The CDR3 DNA follows: TGTGCCAGTAGTTCCCTGTGGACAGGGGTTGAAGCTTTCTTT.

This sequence joins TRBV27 and TRBJ1-4, with 8 positions matching TRBD1. Germline lookup yields CDR1 MNHEY and CDR2 SMNVEV (reference sequence). The length of the CDR3 is 16 residues. The V gene end was trimmed by 0 bases and the J gene end by 4 bases; junction bases not matched to a gene: 4. This CDR3 reads CASSLSPTGVNEKLFF. As DNA, the CDR3 is TGTGCCAGCAGTTTATCCCCGACAGGGGTTAATGAAAAACTGTTTTTT.

The chain uses TRBV7-2 and TRBJ1-1; D unresolved. The CDR3 has 14 residues. The V gene lost 3 bases and the J gene lost 3 bases, with 11 bases spanning the gap. In germline, CDR1 is SGHTA, CDR2 FQGNSA. CDR3 DNA: TGTGCCAGCAGCTTCGTAACCCGCGACACTGAAGCTTTCTTT. It codes for CASSFVTRDTEAFF.

The chain is built from TRBV10-3 and TRBJ1-2; TRBD1 is a possible D gene (5 bases). Germline V CDR1 and CDR2: ENHRY, SYGVKD. V was trimmed by 9 bases and J by 8 bases, leaving 13 bases between them. The CDR3 is made up of 11 amino acids. The CDR3 is CAITTWGGYTF. CDR3 bases: TGTGCCATTACGACTTGGGGGGGCTACACCTTC.

The V gene is TRBV9, the J gene TRBJ1-1; 8 bases match TRBD1. The germline V gene encodes CDR1 SGDLS and CDR2 YYNGEE. The V and J ends lost 4 bases and 6 bases, in that order; junction bases with no gene match: 8. The CDR3 consists of 14 residues. The CDR3 coding sequence is TGTGCCAGCAGCCCAAGACAGGGGAAGGCTGAAGCTTTCTTT. Protein: CASSPRQGKAEAFF.

This chain connects TRBV5-1 to TRBJ2-5; 9 bases agree with TRBD1. TRBJ2-7 matches the DNA end more closely, so the J call is doubtful. This CDR3 spans 15 amino acids. Looked up from germline, CDR1 is SGHRS and CDR2 is YFSETQ. The CDR3 loop is CASSSGQGGTYEQYF. The CDR3 coding sequence is TGCGCCAGCAGCTCGGGACAGGGAGGAACCTACGAGCAGTACTTC.